The T cell receptor (beta chain) described here comes from a study of T cell repertoires in ileal Crohn's disease. Time point of the sample: neoterminal ileum biopsy at postoperative endoscopy, about 6 months after surgery. Each sample's TCRB immunosequencing used five hundred nanograms of biopsy DNA. Clones were read by immunoSEQ multiplex PCR, and TCRdb kept only the in-frame ones, dropping some. The sample yields more than 50,000 clones, about 89% seen once. Points on this clone: The antigen is undetermined.

Study observations and caveats: Active smokers at surgery had more clonal expansions than non-smokers. The median delay to postoperative endoscopy was around 6.4 months. High-frequency clones were more common in sorted CD8 than CD4 cells.

CDR3 length: 15 amino acids. Germline V CDR1 and CDR2: SNHLY, FYNNEI. V was shortened by 11 bases and J by 3 bases, with 22 bases between the two germline ends. The sequencing input was ileal tissue. The TCR originated in an adult with Crohn's disease. J is TRBJ1-1 and V is TRBV2; TRBD1 is a possible D gene (5 bases). The DNA for the CDR3 is TGTGCCGCGTATGGGACGCCCCGGGGGGACACTGAAGCTTTCTTT. This encodes CAAYGTPRGDTEAFF. The full variable domain, rest sourced from reference TRBV2 and TRBJ1-1, is EPEVTQTPSHQVTQMGQEVILRCVPISNHLYFYWYRQILGQKVEFLVSFYNNEISEKSEIFDDQFSVERPDGSNFTLKIRSTKLEDSAMYFCAAYGTPRGDTEAFFGQGTRLTVV.